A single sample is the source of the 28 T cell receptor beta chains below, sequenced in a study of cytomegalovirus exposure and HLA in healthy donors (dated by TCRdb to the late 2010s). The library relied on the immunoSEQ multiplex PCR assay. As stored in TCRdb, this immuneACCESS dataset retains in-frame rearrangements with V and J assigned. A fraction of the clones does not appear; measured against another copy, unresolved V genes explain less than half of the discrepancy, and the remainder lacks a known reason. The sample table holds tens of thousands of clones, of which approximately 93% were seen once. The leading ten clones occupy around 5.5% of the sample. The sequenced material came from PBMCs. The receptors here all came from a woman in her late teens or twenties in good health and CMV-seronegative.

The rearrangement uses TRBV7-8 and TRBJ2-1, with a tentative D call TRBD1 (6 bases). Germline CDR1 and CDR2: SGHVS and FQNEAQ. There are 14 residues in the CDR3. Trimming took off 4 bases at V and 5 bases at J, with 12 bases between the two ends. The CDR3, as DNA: TGTGCCAGCAGCTCGCCAACAGGGAACAATGAGCAGTTCTTC. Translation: CASSSPTGNNEQFF. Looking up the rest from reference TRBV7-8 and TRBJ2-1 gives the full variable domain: GAGVSQSPRYKVAKRGQDVALRCDPISGHVSLFWYQQALGQGPEFLTYFQNEAQLDKSGLPSDRFFAERPEGSVSTLKIQRTQQEDSAVYLCASSSPTGNNEQFFGPGTRLTVL.

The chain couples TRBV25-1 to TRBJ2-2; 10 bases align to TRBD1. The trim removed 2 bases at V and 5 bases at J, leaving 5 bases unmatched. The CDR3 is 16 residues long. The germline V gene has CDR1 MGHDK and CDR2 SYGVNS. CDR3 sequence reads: CASSEGQGENTGELFF. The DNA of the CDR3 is TGTGCCAGCAGTGAAGGACAGGGGGAGAATACCGGGGAGCTGTTTTTT.

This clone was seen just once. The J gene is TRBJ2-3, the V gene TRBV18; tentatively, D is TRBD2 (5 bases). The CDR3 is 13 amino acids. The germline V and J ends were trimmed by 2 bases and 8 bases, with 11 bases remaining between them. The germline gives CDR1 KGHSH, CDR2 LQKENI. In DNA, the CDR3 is TGTGCCAGCTCACCAGCCGGAGAGGGTACGCAGTATTTT. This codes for CASSPAGEGTQYF.

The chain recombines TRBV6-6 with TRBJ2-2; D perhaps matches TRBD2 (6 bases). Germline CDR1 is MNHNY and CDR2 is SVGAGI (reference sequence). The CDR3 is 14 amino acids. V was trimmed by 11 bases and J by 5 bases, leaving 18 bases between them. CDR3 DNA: TGTGCCTGCTCCCCGGGACTCTCGACCGGGGAGCTGTTTTTT. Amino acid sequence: CACSPGLSTGELFF.

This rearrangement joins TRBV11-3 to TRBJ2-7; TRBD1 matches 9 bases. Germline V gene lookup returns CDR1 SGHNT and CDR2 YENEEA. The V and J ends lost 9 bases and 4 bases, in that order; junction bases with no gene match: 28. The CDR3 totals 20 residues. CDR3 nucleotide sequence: TGTGCCAGGGGCCTTTCTTCAGTTAATTTGGACAGGGGATCCACTTACGAGCAGTACGTC. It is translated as CARGLSSVNLDRGSTYEQYV.

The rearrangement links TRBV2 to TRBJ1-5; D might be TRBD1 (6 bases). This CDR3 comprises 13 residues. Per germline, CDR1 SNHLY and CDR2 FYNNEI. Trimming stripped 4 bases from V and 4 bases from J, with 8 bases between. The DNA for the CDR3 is TGTGCCAGCAGTGGACAGGCGAATCAGCCCCAGCATTTT. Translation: CASSGQANQPQHF.

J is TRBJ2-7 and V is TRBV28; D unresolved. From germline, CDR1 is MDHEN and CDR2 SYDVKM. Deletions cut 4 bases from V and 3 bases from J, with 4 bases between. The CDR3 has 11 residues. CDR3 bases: TGTGCCAGCAGTTCCTACTACGAGCAGTACGTC. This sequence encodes CASSSYYEQYV.

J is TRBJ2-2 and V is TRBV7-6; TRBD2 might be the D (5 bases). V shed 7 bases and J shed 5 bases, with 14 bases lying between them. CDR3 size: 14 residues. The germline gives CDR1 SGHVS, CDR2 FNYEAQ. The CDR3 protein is CASTRAPVTGELFF. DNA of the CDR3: TGTGCCAGCACGCGGGCACCGGTAACCGGGGAGCTGTTTTTT.

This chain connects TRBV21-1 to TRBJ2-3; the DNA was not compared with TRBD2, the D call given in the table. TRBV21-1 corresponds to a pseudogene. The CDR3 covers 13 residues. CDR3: CASRRACTDTQYF. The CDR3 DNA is TGTGCCAGTCGGAGGGCCTGCACAGATACGCAGTATTTT.

The CDR3 region is CASSEGRSDGGEQYV. CDR3 DNA: TGTGCCAGCAGTGAAGGTCGTTCCGATGGAGGCGAGCAGTACGTC. This sequence joins TRBV2 and TRBJ2-7; D may be TRBD2 (5 bases). V was trimmed by 1 base and J by 6 bases, leaving 16 bases between them. The germline gives CDR1 SNHLY, CDR2 FYNNEI. CDR3 length: 15 residues.

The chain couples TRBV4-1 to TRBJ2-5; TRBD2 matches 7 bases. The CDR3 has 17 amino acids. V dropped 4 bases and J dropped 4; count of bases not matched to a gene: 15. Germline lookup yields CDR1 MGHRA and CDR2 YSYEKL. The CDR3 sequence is CASSRWGTTPSGETQYF. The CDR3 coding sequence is TGCGCCAGCAGCCGATGGGGGACTACCCCTTCGGGAGAGACCCAGTACTTC.

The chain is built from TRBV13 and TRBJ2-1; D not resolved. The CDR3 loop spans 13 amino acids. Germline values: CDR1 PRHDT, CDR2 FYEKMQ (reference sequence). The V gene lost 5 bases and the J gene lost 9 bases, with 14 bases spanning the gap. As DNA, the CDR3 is TGTGCCAGCAGCCCACCCTCGAAGCGTGAGCAGTTCTTC. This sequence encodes CASSPPSKREQFF.

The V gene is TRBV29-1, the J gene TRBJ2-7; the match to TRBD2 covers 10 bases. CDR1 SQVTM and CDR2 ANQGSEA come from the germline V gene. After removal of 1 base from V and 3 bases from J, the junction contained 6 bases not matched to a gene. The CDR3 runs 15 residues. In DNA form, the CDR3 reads TGCAGCGTTGAAGTTAGCGGGGGGCCTAACTACGAGCAGTACTTC. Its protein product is CSVEVSGGPNYEQYF.

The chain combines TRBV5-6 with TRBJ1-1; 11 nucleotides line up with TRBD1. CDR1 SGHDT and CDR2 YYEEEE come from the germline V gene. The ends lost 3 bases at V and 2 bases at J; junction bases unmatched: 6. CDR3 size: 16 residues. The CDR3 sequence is CASSSRDRGRNTEAFF. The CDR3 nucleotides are TGTGCCAGCAGCTCTCGGGACAGGGGGAGAAACACTGAAGCTTTCTTT.

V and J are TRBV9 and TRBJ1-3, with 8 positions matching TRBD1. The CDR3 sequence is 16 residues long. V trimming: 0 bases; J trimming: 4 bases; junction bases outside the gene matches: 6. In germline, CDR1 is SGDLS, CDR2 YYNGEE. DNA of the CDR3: TGTGCCAGCAGCGTAGGGACAGGGTATTTGGGAAACACCATATATTTT. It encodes CASSVGTGYLGNTIYF.

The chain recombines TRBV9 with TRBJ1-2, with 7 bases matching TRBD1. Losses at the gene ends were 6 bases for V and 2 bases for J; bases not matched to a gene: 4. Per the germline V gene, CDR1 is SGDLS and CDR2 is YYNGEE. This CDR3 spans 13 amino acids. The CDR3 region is CASTTGENYGYTF. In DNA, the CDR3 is TGTGCCAGCACCACAGGGGAGAACTATGGCTACACCTTC. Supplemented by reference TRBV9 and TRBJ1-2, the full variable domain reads DSGVTQTPKHLITATGQRVTLRCSPRSGDLSVYWYQQSLDQGLQFLIQYYNGEERAKGNILERFSAQQFPDLHSELNLSSLELGDSALYFCASTTGENYGYTFGSGTRLTVV.

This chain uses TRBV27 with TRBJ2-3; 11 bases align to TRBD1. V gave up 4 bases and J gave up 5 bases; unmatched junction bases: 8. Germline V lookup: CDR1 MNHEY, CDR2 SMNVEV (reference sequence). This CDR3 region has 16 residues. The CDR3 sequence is CASSSRTGGLRDTQYF. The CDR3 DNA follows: TGTGCCAGCAGTTCTCGGACAGGGGGCTTGAGAGATACGCAGTATTTT.

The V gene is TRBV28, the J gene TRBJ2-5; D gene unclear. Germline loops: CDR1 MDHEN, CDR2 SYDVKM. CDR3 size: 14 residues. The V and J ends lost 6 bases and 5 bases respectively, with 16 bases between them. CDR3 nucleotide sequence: TGTGCCAGCAGCCCTAGATCTCCTCGGGAGACCCAGTACTTC. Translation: CASSPRSPRETQYF.

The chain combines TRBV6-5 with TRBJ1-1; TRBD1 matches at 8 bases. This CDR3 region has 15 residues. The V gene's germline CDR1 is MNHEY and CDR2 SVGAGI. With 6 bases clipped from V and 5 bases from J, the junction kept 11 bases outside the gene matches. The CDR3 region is CASSPTRTGNTEAFF. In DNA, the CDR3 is TGTGCCAGCAGCCCAACCCGGACAGGGAATACTGAAGCTTTCTTT.

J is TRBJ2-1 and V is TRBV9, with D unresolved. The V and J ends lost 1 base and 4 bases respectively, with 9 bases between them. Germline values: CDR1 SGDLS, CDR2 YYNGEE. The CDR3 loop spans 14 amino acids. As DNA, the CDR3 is TGTGCCAGCAGCGTACGGGTTCAGTACAATGAGCAGTTCTTC. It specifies CASSVRVQYNEQFF.

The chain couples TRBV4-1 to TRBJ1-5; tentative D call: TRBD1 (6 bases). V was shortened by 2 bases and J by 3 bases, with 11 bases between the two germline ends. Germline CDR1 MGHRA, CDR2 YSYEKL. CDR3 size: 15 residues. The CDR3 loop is CASSQLQGYNQPQHF. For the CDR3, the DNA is TGCGCCAGCAGCCAACTACAGGGTTACAATCAGCCCCAGCATTTT.

CDR3 sequence reads: CASSLGRQGQETQYF. The CDR3 DNA sequence: TGTGCCAGCAGCTTAGGCAGGCAGGGCCAAGAGACCCAGTACTTC. This rearrangement joins TRBV7-9 to TRBJ2-5; a possible D gene is TRBD1 (5 bases). Germline loops: CDR1 SEHNR, CDR2 FQNEAQ (reference sequence). With 1 base removed from V and 1 base from J, the gap between germline ends came to 10 bases. The CDR3 length is 15 residues. The complete variable domain, with remaining parts taken from reference TRBV7-9 and TRBJ2-5, reads DTGVSQNPRHKITKRGQNVTFRCDPISEHNRLYWYRQTLGQGPEFLTYFQNEAQLEKSRLLSDRFSAERPKGSFSTLEIQRTEQGDSAMYLCASSLGRQGQETQYFGPGTRLLVL.

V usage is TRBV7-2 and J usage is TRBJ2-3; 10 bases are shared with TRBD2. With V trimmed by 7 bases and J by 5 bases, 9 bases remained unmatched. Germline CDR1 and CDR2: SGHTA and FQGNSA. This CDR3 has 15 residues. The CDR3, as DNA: TGTGCCAGCACTCAAACTAGGACTAGCGGAGATACGCAGTATTTT. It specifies CASTQTRTSGDTQYF.

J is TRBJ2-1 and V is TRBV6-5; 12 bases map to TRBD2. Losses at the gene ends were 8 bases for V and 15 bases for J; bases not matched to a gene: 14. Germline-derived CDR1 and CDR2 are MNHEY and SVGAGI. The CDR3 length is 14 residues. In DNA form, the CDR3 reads TGTGCCAGCTCAACTAGCGGGAGGCGGGGTGGCCTGTTCTTC. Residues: CASSTSGRRGGLFF.

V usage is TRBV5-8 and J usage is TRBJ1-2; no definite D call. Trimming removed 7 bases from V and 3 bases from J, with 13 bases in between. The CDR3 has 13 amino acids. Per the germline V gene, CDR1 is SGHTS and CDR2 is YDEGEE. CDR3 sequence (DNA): TGTGCCAGCTTCGGGTCCCGGGACTATGGCTACACCTTC. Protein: CASFGSRDYGYTF.

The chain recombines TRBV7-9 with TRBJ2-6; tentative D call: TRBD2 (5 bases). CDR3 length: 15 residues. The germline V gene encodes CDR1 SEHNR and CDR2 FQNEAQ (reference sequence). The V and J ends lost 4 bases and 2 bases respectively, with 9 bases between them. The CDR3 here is CASSSTAAGANVLTF. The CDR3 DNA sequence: TGTGCCAGCAGCTCTACAGCGGCTGGGGCCAACGTCCTGACTTTC.

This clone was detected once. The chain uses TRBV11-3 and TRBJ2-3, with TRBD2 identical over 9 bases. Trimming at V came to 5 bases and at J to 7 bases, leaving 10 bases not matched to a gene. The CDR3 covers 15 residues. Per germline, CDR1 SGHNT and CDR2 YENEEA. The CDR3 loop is CASSPPREGRYTQYF. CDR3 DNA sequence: TGTGCCAGCAGCCCCCCGCGGGAGGGAAGGTATACGCAGTATTTT.

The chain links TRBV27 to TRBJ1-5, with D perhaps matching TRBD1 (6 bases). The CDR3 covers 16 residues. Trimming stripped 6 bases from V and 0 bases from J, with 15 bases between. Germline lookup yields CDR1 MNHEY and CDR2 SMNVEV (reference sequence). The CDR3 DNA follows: TGTGCCAGCAGCCTAACCGGGACACTTAGCAATCAGCCCCAGCATTTT. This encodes CASSLTGTLSNQPQHF.